Each of the 13 T cell receptor beta chains below was sequenced from the same sample in a study of beta chain features in type 1 diabetes. Study-level results: TCRB CDR3s from Type 1 diabetes patients were moderately but significantly shorter in all four CD4+ subsets.

Expressed TCRB transcripts were sequenced, since all the RNA that had been isolated was reverse transcribed. The data were produced by immunoSEQ multiplex PCR, yet TCRdb's version contains in-frame clones alone and is incomplete. In the table there are about 160,000 clones, approximately 9% of which are singletons. For these TCRs, the target antigens are not known. The material sequenced was central memory CD4+ T cells from blood. All receptors derive from a woman aged 18-30 years with type 1 diabetes.

This clone was counted a few times. The V and J genes are TRBV18 and TRBJ2-7, with a tentative D call TRBD1 (5 bases). The CDR3 spans 15 residues. Deletions cut 3 bases from V and 6 bases from J, with 18 bases between. Germline CDR1 and CDR2: KGHSH and LQKENI. The CDR3 nucleotides read TGTGCCAGCTCACCTCCTTGGGCAGGGCAAGGCGAGCAGTACTTC. This encodes CASSPPWAGQGEQYF. Based on the CDR3 plus reference TRBV18 and TRBJ2-7, the full variable domain is NAGVMQNPRHLVRRRGQEARLRCSPMKGHSHVYWYRQLPEEGLKFMVYLQKENIIDESGMPKERFSAEFPKEGPSILRIQQVVRGDSAAYFCASSPPWAGQGEQYFGPGTRLTVT.

This clone was detected a few times. This chain uses TRBV4-3 with TRBJ2-2; 9 nucleotides align to TRBD2. J gave up 6 bases and V 2 bases, and 4 bases lay outside the gene matches. The CDR3 spans 15 residues. Germline values: CDR1 LGHNA, CDR2 YSLEER. The CDR3 spells CASSQPGTSPGELFF. CDR3 coding DNA: TGCGCCAGCAGCCAACCCGGGACTAGCCCCGGGGAGCTGTTTTTT.

This clone has more than one count but fewer than ten. The rearrangement joins TRBV27 to TRBJ2-1; 12 nucleotides match TRBD2. The germline CDR1 and CDR2 sequences are MNHEY and SMNVEV (reference sequence). The CDR3 loop spans 14 amino acids. Trimming removed 11 bases from V and 4 bases from J; junction bases left unmatched: 6. The DNA for the CDR3 is TGTGCCTCCAGGGGACTAGCGGGTTACAATGAGCAGTTCTTC. Protein: CASRGLAGYNEQFF.

The chain couples TRBV5-1 to TRBJ1-2; no clear D. The CDR3 sequence is 13 residues long. Germline CDR1 and CDR2: SGHRS and YFSETQ. Deletions cut 0 bases from V and 4 bases from J, with 7 bases between. The CDR3 sequence is CASSLAPLYGYTF. CDR3 in DNA: TGCGCCAGCAGCTTGGCCCCCCTCTATGGCTACACCTTC.

This rearrangement joins TRBV9 to TRBJ2-1; 10 positions agree with TRBD2. Per the germline V gene, CDR1 is SGDLS and CDR2 is YYNGEE. J gave up 6 bases and V 4 bases, and 16 bases lay outside the gene matches. CDR3 length equals 18 residues. The CDR3 DNA reads as TGTGCCAGCAGCCTGACAACTACAAGCGGGAGGGCCCCCAATGAGCAGTTCTTC. Amino acid sequence: CASSLTTTSGRAPNEQFF. The full variable domain, in which reference TRBV9 and TRBJ2-1 provide the parts outside the CDR3, is DSGVTQTPKHLITATGQRVTLRCSPRSGDLSVYWYQQSLDQGLQFLIQYYNGEERAKGNILERFSAQQFPDLHSELNLSSLELGDSALYFCASSLTTTSGRAPNEQFFGPGTRLTVL.

This clone was picked up many times. The chain's CDR3 is CASSPLGPAGANVLTF. The DNA of the CDR3 is TGTGCCAGCAGCCCCCTGGGCCCAGCTGGGGCCAACGTCCTGACTTTC. The chain has TRBV14 and TRBJ2-6; D not certain. Trimming took 4 bases from V and 2 from J, leaving 12 bases between them. Looked up from germline, CDR1 is SGHDN and CDR2 is FVKESK. This CDR3 has 16 amino acids.

The chain carries TRBV20-1 and TRBJ2-1; TRBD1 might be the D (5 bases). Trimming left V 0 bases short and J 15 bases short, with 12 bases between. The CDR3 sequence is 11 residues long. Per germline, CDR1 DFQATT and CDR2 SNEGSKA (reference sequence). The CDR3 sequence: CSARESGWRFF. CDR3 coding DNA: TGCAGTGCTAGAGAATCAGGGTGGAGGTTCTTC.

This clone was detected a few times. V and J are TRBV5-1 and TRBJ1-3; no definite D call. CDR3 length: 13 amino acids. Trimming left V 9 bases short and J 2 bases short, with 12 bases between. From germline, CDR1 is SGHRS and CDR2 YFSETQ. This CDR3 reads CATVDSPGNTIYF. The CDR3 coding sequence is TGCGCCACCGTGGACTCTCCTGGAAACACCATATATTTT.

This clone has just a few counts. The chain carries TRBV25-1 and TRBJ2-7, with 7 bases aligning to TRBD2. Germline CDR1 reads MGHDK; CDR2 reads SYGVNS. This CDR3 has 14 amino acids. Unmatched junction bases numbered 9, after V lost 6 bases and J lost 4 bases. The CDR3 loop reads CASSQRTSRYEQYF. Written as DNA, the CDR3 is TGTGCCAGCAGCCAGAGGACTAGTCGGTACGAGCAGTACTTC.

The chain couples TRBV5-8 to TRBJ2-1; TRBD2 aligns across 12 bases. Germline V CDR1 and CDR2: SGHTS, YDEGEE. The J segment lost 8 bases and the V segment lost 0 bases, leaving 3 bases of the junction unmatched. The CDR3 contains 15 residues. The CDR3 here is CASSLGASGRDEQFF. CDR3 DNA sequence: TGTGCCAGCAGCTTGGGGGCTAGCGGGAGGGATGAGCAGTTCTTC.

This clone has a handful of counts. V and J are TRBV27 and TRBJ2-7, with TRBD2 matching 10 bases. Germline CDR1 MNHEY, CDR2 SMNVEV (reference sequence). The V segment lost 6 bases and the J segment 3 bases; nucleotides outside the gene matches: 23. This CDR3 spans 20 amino acids. Here the CDR3 reads CASSTPKGSGREIRGYEQYF. CDR3 nucleotides: TGTGCCAGCAGCACCCCTAAGGGCAGCGGGAGGGAGATTAGGGGCTACGAGCAGTACTTC.

In its sample, this clone was seen a few times. The rearrangement joins TRBV7-2 to TRBJ1-2; 7 bases agree with TRBD1. V shed 8 bases, J shed 7 bases, and the junction held 22 bases outside the gene matches. This CDR3 has 17 residues. CDR1 SGHTA and CDR2 FQGNSA come from the germline V gene. CDR3 amino acids: CASCPAAQQGTLGGYTF. CDR3 DNA: TGTGCCAGCTGTCCAGCCGCCCAACAGGGGACTCTGGGTGGCTACACCTTC.

There are a few counts of this clone. V usage is TRBV2 and J usage is TRBJ2-1, with no clear D. The V end was cut by 5 bases, the J end by 8 bases, with 10 bases between. Germline V gene data show CDR1 as SNHLY and CDR2 as FYNNEI. The CDR3 runs 12 residues. Here the CDR3 reads CASSYTVHEQFF. The CDR3 coding sequence is TGTGCCAGCAGTTACACCGTCCATGAGCAGTTCTTC.